The sequence of this T cell receptor (beta chain) was determined in a study of blood T cell repertoires in COVID-19. Study-level information: Samples taken during acute and convalescent COVID-19 were collected in the United States, Italy and Spain. Sources were T cells, B-cell-depleted T cells, or PBMCs; the material itself was cDNA or gDNA.

Under the authors' procedure: Reference gene primer amplification in the assay estimated nucleated cell counts. Only in-frame clones appear in the TCRdb table, and some are missing; sequencing was by immunoSEQ multiplex PCR. Clone size and the V and J calls come from that table; the DNA yielded D and trimming. The sample records fewer than 150,000 clones, 90% being singletons. V trimming: 1 base; J trimming: 1 base; junction bases outside the gene matches: 16. The CDR3 consists of 19 residues. Per the germline V gene, CDR1 is GTSNPN and CDR2 is SVGIG (reference sequence). Enrollment of patients from Seattle took place during active infection, with longitudinal follow-up.

The chain uses TRBV30 and TRBJ1-3; 7 positions match TRBD1. Sequenced sample: peripheral blood. The sequence derives from an older woman with COVID-19, enrolled during active disease. The CDR3 nucleotides are TGTGCCTGGAGTGCCTACAGGGGCAGCCTCTTGGCTTCTGGAAACACCATATATTTT. This sequence encodes CAWSAYRGSLLASGNTIYF.